The next 5 T cell receptor beta chains were all read from a single sample in a study of cytomegalovirus exposure and HLA in healthy donors listed by TCRdb under 2017. Libraries were built with the immunoSEQ multiplex PCR assay. A mixture of 60 forward primers for TCR Vbeta segments and 13 reverse primers for TCR Jbeta segments was used in the multiplex PCR. As stored in TCRdb, this immuneACCESS dataset retains in-frame rearrangements with V and J assigned. A fraction of the clones does not appear; measured against another copy, unresolved V genes explain less than half of the discrepancy, and the remainder lacks a known reason. The sample table holds approximately 170,000 clones, of which roughly four fifths were seen once. The ten biggest clones cover roughly 2.1% of the sample. The specimen sequenced was PBMCs. Receptors originate from a woman younger than 45 in good health and CMV-seropositive.

The chain is built from TRBV5-8 and TRBJ2-7, with 10 bases fitting TRBD1. This CDR3 spans 15 amino acids. V was clipped by 4 bases and J by 1 base; unmatched bases: 5. The V gene's germline CDR1 is SGHTS and CDR2 YDEGEE. The CDR3 protein is CASSRDRGRSYEQYF. The CDR3 nucleotides are TGTGCCAGCAGCCGGGACAGGGGAAGATCCTACGAGCAGTACTTC.

V gene TRBV7-2 combines with J gene TRBJ2-7, with no clear D. CDR3 length equals 13 residues. Per germline, CDR1 SGHTA and CDR2 FQGNSA. Trimming removed 5 bases at V and 6 bases at J, with 14 bases between. The DNA of the CDR3 is TGTGCCAGCAGCCCCTCGTTTTCGGGCGAGCAGTACTTC. Its protein is CASSPSFSGEQYF.

The chain's CDR3 is CASSESGLAVYNEQFF. CDR3 bases: TGCGCCAGCAGTGAGTCTGGACTAGCGGTCTACAATGAGCAGTTCTTC. V is TRBV10-1 and J is TRBJ2-1; 10 bases map to TRBD2. V lost 0 bases and J lost 3; bases outside the gene matches: 2. Germline V CDR1 and CDR2: WNHNN, SYGVQD (reference sequence). The CDR3 covers 16 residues.

The chain couples TRBV5-6 to TRBJ2-1, with D tentatively TRBD2 (6 bases). Per the germline V gene, CDR1 is SGHDT and CDR2 is YYEEEE. Trimming cost V 0 bases and J 12 bases, with 13 bases left between them. The CDR3 is made up of 13 amino acids. DNA for the CDR3: TGTGCCAGCAGCTTGGGGGCGGGGTTAGGGCAGTTCTTC. Translating it yields CASSLGAGLGQFF.

This clone was seen more than once but under ten times. The chain joins TRBV19 to TRBJ1-1; D may be TRBD1 (5 bases). This CDR3 is 17 amino acids long. Germline V gene data show CDR1 as LNHDA and CDR2 as SQIVND (reference sequence). V dropped 9 bases and J dropped 2 bases, with 25 bases sitting between them. Here the CDR3 DNA reads TGTGCCAGCCGATACCGCTCAGGGCCCATGGCCAACACTGAAGCTTTCTTT. This sequence encodes CASRYRSGPMANTEAFF.